What follows are 7 T cell receptor beta chains derived from one specimen sequenced in a study of cytomegalovirus exposure and HLA in healthy donors. With 60 Vbeta and 13 Jbeta primers, the PCR was carried out. Clones were read by immunoSEQ multiplex PCR, and TCRdb kept only the in-frame ones, dropping some. The sample holds under 200,000 clones, roughly 73% seen once. Sequencing was performed on PBMCs. The receptor set was obtained from a woman aged 40 to 50 in good health and CMV-seropositive.

The chain recombines TRBV19 with TRBJ1-4; 7 bases line up with TRBD1. Germline V lookup: CDR1 LNHDA, CDR2 SQIVND (reference sequence). J gave up 7 bases and V 3 bases, and 11 bases lay outside the gene matches. The CDR3 extends over 16 amino acids. The DNA for the CDR3 is TGTGCCAGTAGTATGGCCGCCGGGACAGCAATTGAAAAACTGTTTTTT. Translated: CASSMAAGTAIEKLFF.

This chain links TRBV29-1 with TRBJ1-1; TRBD1 agrees at 8 bases. Germline V gene lookup returns CDR1 SQVTM and CDR2 ANQGSEA. The CDR3 consists of 13 residues. After removal of 5 bases from V and 7 bases from J, the junction contained 9 bases not matched to a gene. The CDR3 reads CSVSRDRFGEAFF. CDR3 in DNA: TGCAGCGTTTCCCGGGACAGGTTTGGTGAAGCTTTCTTT.

CDR3 in amino acids: CASSERTGGYEQYF. The CDR3 nucleotides read TGTGCCAGCAGTGAGCGGACAGGGGGCTACGAGCAGTACTTC. The rearrangement links TRBV6-1 to TRBJ2-7, with 10 bases aligning to TRBD1. The CDR3 is 14 amino acids. The J segment lost 3 bases and the V segment lost 3 bases, leaving 2 bases of the junction unmatched. Per the germline V gene, CDR1 is MNHNS and CDR2 is SASEGT.

This sequence joins TRBV11-1 and TRBJ2-4; 9 nucleotides agree with TRBD1. This CDR3 comprises 17 residues. Trimming removed 4 bases from V and 6 bases from J; junction bases left unmatched: 13. Germline V gene data show CDR1 as SGHAT and CDR2 as FQDESV (reference sequence). The CDR3: CASSYNWFPGQGNIQYF. The CDR3 DNA is TGTGCCAGCAGCTATAACTGGTTCCCGGGACAGGGAAACATTCAGTACTTC.

The gene calls are TRBV5-6 and TRBJ1-2, with D maybe TRBD1 (6 bases). V lost 7 bases to trimming and J lost 2 bases, with 12 bases between them. CDR3 length: 13 amino acids. Germline CDR1 SGHDT, CDR2 YYEEEE. Written as DNA, the CDR3 is TGTGCCAGCCGGACAGCACACAACTATGGCTACACCTTC. The encoded protein is CASRTAHNYGYTF.

This clone was picked up a small number of times. The J gene is TRBJ2-7, the V gene TRBV9; 10 bases are a match to TRBD2. Germline assignment: CDR1 SGDLS and CDR2 YYNGEE. The CDR3 loop spans 16 amino acids. The ends lost 2 bases at V and 4 bases at J; junction bases unmatched: 9. CDR3 bases: TGTGCCAGCAGCGTCCTTCCTAGCGGGAGTCAGTACGAGCAGTACTTC. Its translation is CASSVLPSGSQYEQYF.

This clone was found once. In nucleotides, the CDR3 is TGCGCCAGCAGCTTGTATCTCGGACAGGAAGAAGAGACCCATCAGCCCCAGCATTTT. Translated, it gives CASSLYLGQEEETHQPQHF. The chain combines TRBV5-1 with TRBJ1-5; TRBD1 matches 7 bases. CDR3 length equals 19 residues. V was pared by 1 base and J by 5 bases, with 18 bases of the junction left unmatched. The germline V gene has CDR1 SGHRS and CDR2 YFSETQ.